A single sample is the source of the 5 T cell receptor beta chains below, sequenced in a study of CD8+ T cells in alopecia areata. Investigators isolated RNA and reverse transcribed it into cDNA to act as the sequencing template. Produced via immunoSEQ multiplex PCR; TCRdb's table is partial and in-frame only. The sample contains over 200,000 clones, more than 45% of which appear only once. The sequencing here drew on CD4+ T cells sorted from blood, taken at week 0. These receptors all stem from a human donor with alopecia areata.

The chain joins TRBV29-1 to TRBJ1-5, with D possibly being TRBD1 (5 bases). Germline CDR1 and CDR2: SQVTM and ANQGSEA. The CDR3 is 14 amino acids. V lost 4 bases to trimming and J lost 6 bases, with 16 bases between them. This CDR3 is CSVAAGQGGQPQHF. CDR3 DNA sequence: TGCAGCGTTGCCGCGGGGCAGGGCGGTCAGCCCCAGCATTTT.

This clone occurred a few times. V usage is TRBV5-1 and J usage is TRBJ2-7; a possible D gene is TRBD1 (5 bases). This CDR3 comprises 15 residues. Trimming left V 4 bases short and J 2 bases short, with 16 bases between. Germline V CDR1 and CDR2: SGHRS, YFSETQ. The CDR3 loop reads CASSPSHRQTYEQYF. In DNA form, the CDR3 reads TGCGCCAGCAGCCCCAGTCACAGGCAAACCTACGAGCAGTACTTC.

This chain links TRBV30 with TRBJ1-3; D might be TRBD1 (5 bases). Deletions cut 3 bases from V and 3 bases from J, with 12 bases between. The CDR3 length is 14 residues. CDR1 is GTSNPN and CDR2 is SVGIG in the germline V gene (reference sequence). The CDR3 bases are TGTGCCTGGAGGGGGCTATCGGATGGAAACACCATATATTTT. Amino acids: CAWRGLSDGNTIYF.

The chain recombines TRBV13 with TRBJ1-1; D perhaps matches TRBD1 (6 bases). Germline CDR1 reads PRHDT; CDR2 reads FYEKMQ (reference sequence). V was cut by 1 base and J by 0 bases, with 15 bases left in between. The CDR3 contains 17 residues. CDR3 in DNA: TGTGCCAGCAGCTTAGTTCCAGGGGTTCTAATGAACACTGAAGCTTTCTTT. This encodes CASSLVPGVLMNTEAFF.

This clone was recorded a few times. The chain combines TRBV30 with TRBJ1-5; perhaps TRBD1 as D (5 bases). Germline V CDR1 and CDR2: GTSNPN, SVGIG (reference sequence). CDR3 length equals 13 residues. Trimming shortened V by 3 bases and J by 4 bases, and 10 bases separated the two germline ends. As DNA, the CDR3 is TGTGCCTGGAGCCGACAGACAAATCAGCCCCAGCATTTT. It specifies CAWSRQTNQPQHF. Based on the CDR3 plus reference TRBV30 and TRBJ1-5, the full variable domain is SQTIHQWPATLVQPVGSPLSLECTVEGTSNPNLYWYRQAAGRGLQLLFYSVGIGQISSEVPQNLSASRPQDRQFILSSKKLLLSDSGFYLCAWSRQTNQPQHFGDGTRLSIL.